The sequence of this T cell receptor beta chain was determined in a study of T cell changes during pregnancy in multiple sclerosis. This clone was seen just once. With V trimmed by 4 bases and J by 5 bases, 6 bases remained unmatched. CDR1 and CDR2 from the germline V gene are SGHRS and YFSETQ. The CDR3 has 13 residues. Only in-frame clones appear in the TCRdb table, and some are missing; sequencing was by immunoSEQ multiplex PCR. The sample has about 50,000 clones; about nine tenths are singletons. This specimen was CD4+ T cells from peripheral blood mononuclear cells, taken after pregnancy. The sequence was collected from a female donor in good health, enrolled as a control in a pregnancy study. V and J are TRBV5-1 and TRBJ2-7; 7 bases align to TRBD2. The CDR3 protein is CASSAGERDEQYF. The CDR3 bases are TGCGCCAGCAGCGCGGGAGAAAGGGACGAGCAGTACTTC. The whole variable domain, filled in from reference TRBV5-1 and TRBJ2-7, reads KAGVTQTPRYLIKTRGQQVTLSCSPISGHRSVSWYQQTPGQGLQFLFEYFSETQRNKGNFPGRFSGRQFSNSRSEMNVSTLELGDSALYLCASSAGERDEQYFGPGTRLTVT.